Below, one T cell receptor beta chain is given with its context. The data are from a study of T-cell reconstitution after alpha-beta-depleted transplantation in children. Germline V gives CDR1 SGDLS, CDR2 YYNGEE. The CDR3 length is 15 residues. V gave up 4 bases and J gave up 5 bases; unmatched junction bases: 8. A library of TCRbeta sequences, prepared with unique molecular identifiers, was generated. One entry per CDR3 protein results from TCRdb running MiXCR on the PCR reads. The sample records a few hundred thousand distinct CDR3 sequences, over 40% being singletons. This clonotype was obtained from a girl aged 2-15 years with aplastic anemia, due to receive a stem cell transplant. This chain connects TRBV9 to TRBJ2-1, with 8 bases aligning to TRBD2. The specimen was PBMCs, collected before TCRalphabeta/CD19-depleted stem cell transplant. CDR3 sequence reads: CASSPEGGGNNEQFF. In DNA form, the CDR3 reads TGTGCCAGCAGCCCCGAGGGCGGGGGGAACAATGAGCAGTTCTTC.